What follows is one T cell receptor (beta chain) and its context. Its specificity is not known. The data were taken from a study of OX40 agonist ivuxolimab in advanced cancers. On the study more broadly: Patients received ivuxolimab, an agonistic anti-OX40 (CD134) antibody. Study outcomes and limitations: Researchers report that CD8+ T cells had, on average, more expanded clones than CD4+.

This CDR3 has 15 residues. The V gene end was trimmed by 5 bases and the J gene end by 2 bases; junction bases not matched to a gene: 4. Germline CDR1 reads LGHNA; CDR2 reads YNFKEQ. Using immunoSEQ multiplex PCR, the repertoire was profiled, and TCRdb retains in-frame clones only, with some absent. The data show 35,000 to 50,000 clones, 88% seen once. Sequencing used CD4+ or CD8+ T cells sorted from blood, obtained in a trial of the OX40 agonist ivuxolimab. This clonotype was sampled from an adult with an advanced solid tumor such as melanoma, head and neck, liver or kidney cancer. V and J are TRBV4-2 and TRBJ2-5, with 11 bases aligning to TRBD2. CDR3 sequence reads: CASSLRLAGQETQYF. The CDR3 coding sequence is TGTGCCAGCAGCTTAAGACTAGCGGGACAAGAGACCCAGTACTTC.